A selection of T cell receptor beta chains follows, all from one sample in a study of neurological immune-mediated disorders. A single record per CDR3 protein comes from TCRdb applying MiXCR to the 5' RACE reads. This table has roughly 31,000 distinct CDR3 sequences, under 30% appearing once. Material for sequencing was CD4+ T cells from blood. Receptor source: a man aged 45-65 years with HTLV-1-associated myelopathy (HAM/TSP). CDR3s leave out the opening cysteine and the closing phenylalanine or tryptophan.

>TRBV10-2|TRBJ1-2
ASSEITGSDGYT
>TRBV6-5|TRBJ2-7
ASLPTSGRSGEQY
>TRBV20-1|TRBJ2-4
SARDSSGGYSKNIQY
>TRBV10-3|TRBJ1-5
AIRSGTGDFQPQH
>TRBV5-1|TRBJ2-7
ASSFRAGGPSYEQY
>TRBV13|TRBJ2-4
ASSRQGFDPKNIQY
>TRBV4-1|TRBJ1-1
REDRDTEAF
>TRBV29-1|TRBJ2-3
SFSGGRGTDTQY
>TRBV20-1|TRBJ1-5
SASSGQYNQPQH
>TRBV6-1|TRBJ2-1
ASSEYMARLNEQF
>TRBV14|TRBJ1-1
ASSQLAAGRRTEAF
>TRBV12-3/TRBV12-4|TRBJ2-5
ASSFGQGAWETQY
>TRBV2|TRBJ1-5
ASNSRRGQPQH
>TRBV29-1|TRBJ1-2
SVETEGGYGYT
>TRBV15|TRBJ2-7
ATSRDDATGARY
>TRBV12-3/TRBV12-4|TRBJ2-4
ASSFGQVADIQY
>TRBV5-1|TRBJ2-1
ASSLRLAGGSNEQF
>TRBV5-1|TRBJ2-6
ASSLRSGANVLT
>TRBV5-1|TRBJ2-2
ASSAGMGQGYGGELF
>TRBV5-1|TRBJ2-1
ASSLAGDSYNEQF
>TRBV11-2|TRBJ1-1
ASSFSANTEAF
>TRBV5-8|TRBJ2-5
ASSLVLAETQY
>TRBV5-1|TRBJ1-4
ASSSRGFEKLF
>TRBV7-3|TRBJ2-6
ASSLTSGANVLT
>TRBV10-2|TRBJ1-1
ASNGPGLGTEAF
>TRBV3-1|TRBJ1-5
ASSQDGGFGNQPQH
>TRBV5-1|TRBJ2-1
ASSLVPSGGYNEQF
>TRBV5-1|TRBJ2-3
ASSLGTTLTTDTQY
>TRBV5-8|TRBJ2-7
ASSPSSYEQY
>TRBV20-1|TRBJ2-5
SARDDQETQY
>TRBV6-1|TRBJ1-5
AGDRGHSNQPQH
>TRBV2|TRBJ2-1
ASSVSSGGRSEQF
>TRBV20-1|TRBJ2-2
SARDNFAGGVAGELF
>TRBV20-1|TRBJ2-1
SAGLAANNEQF
>TRBV5-5|TRBJ1-4
ASSLEEQSGSNEKLF
>TRBV5-1|TRBJ2-7
ASSLGTGLSPEQY
>TRBV20-1|TRBJ1-4
SARGPNEKLF
>TRBV18|TRBJ2-7
ASSPVTPGGAYEQY
>TRBV18|TRBJ2-5
ASSPVRTGSETQY
>TRBV6-2/TRBV6-3|TRBJ2-7
ASSPRLADHYEQY
>TRBV7-2|TRBJ1-6
ASSLASGVGAPLH
>TRBV5-1|TRBJ2-2
ASSWTGQGVAGELF
>TRBV5-1|TRBJ2-2
ASSPDRANTGELF
>TRBV5-1|TRBJ1-1
ASSLGWGSEAEAF
>TRBV29-1|TRBJ2-7
SVPGIDRYEQY
>TRBV7-2|TRBJ1-3
ASSSGQGGVSGNTIY
>TRBV20-1|TRBJ1-2
SAKLDGYT
>TRBV2|TRBJ2-2
ASSMRGTGELF
>TRBV6-1|TRBJ2-2
ASQIFQSTGELF
>TRBV6-5|TRBJ1-2
ASSYLGLRSGYT
>TRBV4-1|TRBJ2-1
ASSRPGTRPV
>TRBV5-1|TRBJ2-7
ASSPRTGSPYEQY
>TRBV7-8|TRBJ1-5
ASSLGVRPYQPQH
>TRBV5-1|TRBJ1-2
ASSSVQGMRMQGCYT
>TRBV5-4|TRBJ2-3
ASRPDRASTDTQY